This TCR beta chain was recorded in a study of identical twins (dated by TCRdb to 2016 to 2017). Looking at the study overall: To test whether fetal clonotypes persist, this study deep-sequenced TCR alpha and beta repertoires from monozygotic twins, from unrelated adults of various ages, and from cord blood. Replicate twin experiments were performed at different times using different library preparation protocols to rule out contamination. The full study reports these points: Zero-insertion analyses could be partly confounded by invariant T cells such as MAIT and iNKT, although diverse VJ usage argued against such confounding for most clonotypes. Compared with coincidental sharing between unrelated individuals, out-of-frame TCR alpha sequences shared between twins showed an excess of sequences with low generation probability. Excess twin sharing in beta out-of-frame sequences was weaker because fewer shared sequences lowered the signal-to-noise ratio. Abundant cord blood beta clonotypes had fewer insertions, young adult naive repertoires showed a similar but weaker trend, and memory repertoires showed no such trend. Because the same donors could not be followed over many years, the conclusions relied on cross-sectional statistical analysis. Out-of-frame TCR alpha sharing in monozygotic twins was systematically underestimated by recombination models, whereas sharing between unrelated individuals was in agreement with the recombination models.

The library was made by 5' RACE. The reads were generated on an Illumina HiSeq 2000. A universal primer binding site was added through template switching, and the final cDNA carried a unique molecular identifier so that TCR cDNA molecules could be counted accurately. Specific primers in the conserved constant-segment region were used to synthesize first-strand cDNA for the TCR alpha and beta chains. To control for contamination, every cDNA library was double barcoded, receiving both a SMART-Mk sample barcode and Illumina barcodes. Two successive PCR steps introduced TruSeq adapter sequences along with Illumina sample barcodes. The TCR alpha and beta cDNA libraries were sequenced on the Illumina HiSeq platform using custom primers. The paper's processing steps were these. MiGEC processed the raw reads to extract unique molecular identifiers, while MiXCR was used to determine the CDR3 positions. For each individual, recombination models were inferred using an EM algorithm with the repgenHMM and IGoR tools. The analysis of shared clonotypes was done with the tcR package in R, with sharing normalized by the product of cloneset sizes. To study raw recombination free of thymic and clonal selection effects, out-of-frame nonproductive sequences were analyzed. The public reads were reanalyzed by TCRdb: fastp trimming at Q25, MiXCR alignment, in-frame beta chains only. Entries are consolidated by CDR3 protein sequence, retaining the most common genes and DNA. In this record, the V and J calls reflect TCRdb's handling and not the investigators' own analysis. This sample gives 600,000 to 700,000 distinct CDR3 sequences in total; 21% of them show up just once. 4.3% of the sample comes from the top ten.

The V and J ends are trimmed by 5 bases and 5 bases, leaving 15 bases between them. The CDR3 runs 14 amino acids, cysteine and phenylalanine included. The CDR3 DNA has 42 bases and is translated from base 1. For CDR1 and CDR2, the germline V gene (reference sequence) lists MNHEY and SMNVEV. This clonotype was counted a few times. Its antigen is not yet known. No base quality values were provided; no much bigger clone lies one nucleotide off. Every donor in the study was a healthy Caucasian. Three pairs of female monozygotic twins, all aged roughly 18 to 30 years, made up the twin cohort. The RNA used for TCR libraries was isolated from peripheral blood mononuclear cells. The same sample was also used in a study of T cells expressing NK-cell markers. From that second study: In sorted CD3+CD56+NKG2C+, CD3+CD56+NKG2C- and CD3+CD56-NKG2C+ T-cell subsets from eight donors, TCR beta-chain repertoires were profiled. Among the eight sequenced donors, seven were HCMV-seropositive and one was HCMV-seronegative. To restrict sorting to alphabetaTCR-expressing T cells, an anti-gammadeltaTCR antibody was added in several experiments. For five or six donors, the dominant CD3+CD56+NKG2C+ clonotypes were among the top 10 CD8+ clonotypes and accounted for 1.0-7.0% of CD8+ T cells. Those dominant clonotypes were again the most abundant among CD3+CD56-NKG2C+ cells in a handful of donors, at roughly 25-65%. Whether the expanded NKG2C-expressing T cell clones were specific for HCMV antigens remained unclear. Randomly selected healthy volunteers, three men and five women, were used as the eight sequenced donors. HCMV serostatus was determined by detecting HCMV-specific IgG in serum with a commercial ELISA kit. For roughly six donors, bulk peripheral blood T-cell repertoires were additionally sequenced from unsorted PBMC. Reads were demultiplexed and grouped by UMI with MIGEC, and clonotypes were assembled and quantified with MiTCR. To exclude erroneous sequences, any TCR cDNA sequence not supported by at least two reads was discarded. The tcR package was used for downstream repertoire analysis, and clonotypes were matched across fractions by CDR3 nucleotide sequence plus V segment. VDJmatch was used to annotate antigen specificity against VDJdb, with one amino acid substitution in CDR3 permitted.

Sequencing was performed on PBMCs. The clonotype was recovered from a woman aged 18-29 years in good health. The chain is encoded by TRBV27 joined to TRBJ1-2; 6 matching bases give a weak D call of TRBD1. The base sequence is TGTGCCAGCAGTCCGAGGACAGATTCATATGGCTACACCTTC. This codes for CASSPRTDSYGYTF.